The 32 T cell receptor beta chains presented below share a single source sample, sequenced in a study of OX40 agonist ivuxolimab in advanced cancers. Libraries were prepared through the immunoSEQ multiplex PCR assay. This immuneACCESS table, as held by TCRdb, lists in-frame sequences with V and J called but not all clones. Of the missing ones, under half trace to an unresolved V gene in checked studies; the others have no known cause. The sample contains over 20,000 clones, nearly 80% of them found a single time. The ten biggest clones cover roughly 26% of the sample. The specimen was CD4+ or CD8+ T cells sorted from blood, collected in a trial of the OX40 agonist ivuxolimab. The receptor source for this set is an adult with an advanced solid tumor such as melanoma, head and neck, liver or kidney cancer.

CDR3 in amino acids: CASSQEEQAPYGYTF. The CDR3, as DNA: TGCGCCAGCAGCCAAGAGGAGCAGGCTCCCTATGGCTACACCTTC. The chain joins TRBV4-1 to TRBJ1-2, with D unclear. Germline V gives CDR1 MGHRA, CDR2 YSYEKL. The V end lost 0 bases, the J end lost 4 bases, and 12 bases lay between the germline ends. This CDR3 contains 15 residues.

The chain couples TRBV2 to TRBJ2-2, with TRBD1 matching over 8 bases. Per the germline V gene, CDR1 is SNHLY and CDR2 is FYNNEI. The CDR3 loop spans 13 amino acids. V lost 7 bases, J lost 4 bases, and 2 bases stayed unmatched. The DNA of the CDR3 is TGTGCCAGCATACAGGGGGGCACCGGGGAGCTGTTTTTT. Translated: CASIQGGTGELFF. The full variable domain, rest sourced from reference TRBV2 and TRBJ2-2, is EPEVTQTPSHQVTQMGQEVILRCVPISNHLYFYWYRQILGQKVEFLVSFYNNEISEKSEIFDDQFSVERPDGSNFTLKIRSTKLEDSAMYFCASIQGGTGELFFGEGSRLTVL.

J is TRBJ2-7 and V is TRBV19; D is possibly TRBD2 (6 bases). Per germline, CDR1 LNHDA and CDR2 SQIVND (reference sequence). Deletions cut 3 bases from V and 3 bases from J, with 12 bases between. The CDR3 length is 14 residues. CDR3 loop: CASSMGGAGYEQYF. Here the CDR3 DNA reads TGTGCCAGTAGTATGGGGGGAGCCGGCTACGAGCAGTACTTC. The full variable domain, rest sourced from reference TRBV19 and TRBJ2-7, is DGGITQSPKYLFRKEGQNVTLSCEQNLNHDAMYWYRQDPGQGLRLIYYSQIVNDFQKGDIAEGYSVSREKKESFPLTVTSAQKNPTAFYLCASSMGGAGYEQYFGPGTRLTVT.

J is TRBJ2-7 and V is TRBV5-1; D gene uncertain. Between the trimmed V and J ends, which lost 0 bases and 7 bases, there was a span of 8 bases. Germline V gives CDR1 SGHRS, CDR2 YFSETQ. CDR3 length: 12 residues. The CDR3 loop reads CASSLVGLEQYF. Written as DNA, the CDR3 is TGCGCCAGCAGCTTGGTAGGGCTTGAGCAGTACTTC.

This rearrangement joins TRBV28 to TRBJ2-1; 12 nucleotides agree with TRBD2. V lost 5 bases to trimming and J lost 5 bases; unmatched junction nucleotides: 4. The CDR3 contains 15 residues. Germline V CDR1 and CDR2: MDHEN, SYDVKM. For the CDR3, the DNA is TGTGCCAGCAGTCTGGGACTAGCGGGTAACAATGAGCAGTTCTTC. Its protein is CASSLGLAGNNEQFF.

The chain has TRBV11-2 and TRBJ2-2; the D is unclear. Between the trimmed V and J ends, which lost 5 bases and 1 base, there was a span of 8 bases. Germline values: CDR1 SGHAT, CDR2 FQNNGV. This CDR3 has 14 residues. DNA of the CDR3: TGTGCCAGCAGCCAGGACGGGAACACCGGGGAGCTGTTTTTT. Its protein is CASSQDGNTGELFF.

CDR3 in DNA: TGCGCCAGCAGCCAAGCAGGACTAGTGACACCTAGCACAGATACGCAGTATTTT. It yields the protein CASSQAGLVTPSTDTQYF. The gene calls are TRBV4-3 and TRBJ2-3; 7 nucleotides agree with TRBD2. V lost 1 base to trimming and J lost 0 bases; unmatched junction nucleotides: 10. The CDR3 totals 18 residues. Germline V gene lookup returns CDR1 LGHNA and CDR2 YSLEER.

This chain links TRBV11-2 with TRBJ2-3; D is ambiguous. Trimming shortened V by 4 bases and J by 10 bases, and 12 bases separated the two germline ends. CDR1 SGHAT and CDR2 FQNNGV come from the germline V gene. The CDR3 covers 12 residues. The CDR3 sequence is CASSSPGLAQYF. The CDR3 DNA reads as TGTGCCAGCAGCTCCCCGGGTCTGGCGCAGTATTTT. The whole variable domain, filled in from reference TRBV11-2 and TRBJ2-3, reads EAGVAQSPRYKIIEKRQSVAFWCNPISGHATLYWYQQILGQGPKLLIQFQNNGVVDDSQLPKDRFSAERLKGVDSTLKIQPAKLEDSAVYLCASSSPGLAQYFGPGTRLTVL.

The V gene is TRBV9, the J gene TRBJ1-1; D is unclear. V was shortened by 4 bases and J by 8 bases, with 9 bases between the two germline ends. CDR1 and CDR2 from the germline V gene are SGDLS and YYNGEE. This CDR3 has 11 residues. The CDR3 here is CASSSDGEAFF. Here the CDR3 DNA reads TGTGCCAGCAGCTCGGACGGGGAAGCTTTCTTT.

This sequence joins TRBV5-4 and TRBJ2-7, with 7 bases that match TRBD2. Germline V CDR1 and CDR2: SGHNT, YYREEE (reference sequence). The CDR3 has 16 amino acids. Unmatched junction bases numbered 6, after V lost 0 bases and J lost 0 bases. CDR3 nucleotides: TGTGCCAGCAGCTTGGGTCTAGCGGAGCTCTCCTACGAGCAGTACTTC. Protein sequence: CASSLGLAELSYEQYF.

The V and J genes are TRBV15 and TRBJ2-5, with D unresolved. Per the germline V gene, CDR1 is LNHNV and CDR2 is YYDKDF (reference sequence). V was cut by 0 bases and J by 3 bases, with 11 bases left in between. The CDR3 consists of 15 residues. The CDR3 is CATSRDASWEETQYF. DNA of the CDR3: TGTGCCACCAGCAGAGACGCTAGTTGGGAAGAGACCCAGTACTTC.

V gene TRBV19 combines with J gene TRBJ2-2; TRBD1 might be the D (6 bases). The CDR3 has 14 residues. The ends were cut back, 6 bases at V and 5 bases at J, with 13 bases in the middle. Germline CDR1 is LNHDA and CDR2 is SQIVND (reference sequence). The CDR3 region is CASRGAPKTGELFF. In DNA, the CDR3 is TGTGCCAGTAGGGGGGCGCCTAAGACCGGGGAGCTGTTTTTT.

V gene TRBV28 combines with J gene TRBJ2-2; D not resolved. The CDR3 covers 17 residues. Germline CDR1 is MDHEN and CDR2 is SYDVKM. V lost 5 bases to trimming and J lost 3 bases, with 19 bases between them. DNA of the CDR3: TGTGCCAGCAGTGAATGGGCTGTATTGGGTGACACCGGGGAGCTGTTTTTT. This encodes CASSEWAVLGDTGELFF.

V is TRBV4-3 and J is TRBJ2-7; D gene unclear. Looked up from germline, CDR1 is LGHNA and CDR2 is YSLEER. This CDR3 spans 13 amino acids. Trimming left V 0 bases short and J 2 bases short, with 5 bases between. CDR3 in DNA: TGCGCCAGCAGCCAAGATCTTCCCTACGAGCAGTACTTC. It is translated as CASSQDLPYEQYF.

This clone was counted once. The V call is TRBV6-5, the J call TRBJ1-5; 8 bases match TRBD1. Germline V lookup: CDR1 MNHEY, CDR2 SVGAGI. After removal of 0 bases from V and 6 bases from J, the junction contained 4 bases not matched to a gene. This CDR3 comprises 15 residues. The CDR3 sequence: CASSYSGQGLQPQHF. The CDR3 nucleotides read TGTGCCAGCAGTTACTCTGGACAGGGTCTTCAGCCCCAGCATTTT.

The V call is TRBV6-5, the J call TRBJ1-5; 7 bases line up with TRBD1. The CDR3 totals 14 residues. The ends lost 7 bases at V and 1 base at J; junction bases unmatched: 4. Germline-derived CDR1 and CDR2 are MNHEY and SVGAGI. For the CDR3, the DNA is TGTGCCAGCAACGCCAGGGGGAGCAATCAGCCCCAGCATTTT. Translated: CASNARGSNQPQHF.

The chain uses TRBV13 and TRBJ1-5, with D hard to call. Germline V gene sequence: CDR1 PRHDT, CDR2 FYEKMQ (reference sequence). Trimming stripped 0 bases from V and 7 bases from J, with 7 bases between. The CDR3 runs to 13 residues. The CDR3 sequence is CASSLGKGQPQHF. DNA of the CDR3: TGTGCCAGCAGCTTAGGGAAAGGGCAGCCCCAGCATTTT.

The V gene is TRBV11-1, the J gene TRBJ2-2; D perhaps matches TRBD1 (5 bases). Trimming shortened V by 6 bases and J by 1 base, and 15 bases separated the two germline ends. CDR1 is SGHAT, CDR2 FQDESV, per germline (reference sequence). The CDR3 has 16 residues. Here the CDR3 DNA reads TGTGCCAGCAGGCCCACAGGCGATGGGAACACCGGGGAGCTGTTTTTT. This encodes CASRPTGDGNTGELFF.

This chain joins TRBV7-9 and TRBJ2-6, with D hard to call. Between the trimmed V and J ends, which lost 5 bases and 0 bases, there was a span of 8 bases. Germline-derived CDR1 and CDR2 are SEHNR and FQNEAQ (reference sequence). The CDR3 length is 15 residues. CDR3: CASSKPPSGANVLTF. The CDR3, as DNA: TGTGCCAGCAGCAAACCCCCCTCTGGGGCCAACGTCCTGACTTTC.

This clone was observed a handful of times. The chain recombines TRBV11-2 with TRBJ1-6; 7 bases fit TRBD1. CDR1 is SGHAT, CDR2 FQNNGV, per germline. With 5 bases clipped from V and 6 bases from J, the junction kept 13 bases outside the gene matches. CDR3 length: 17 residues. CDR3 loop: CASSTHDREGSNSPLHF. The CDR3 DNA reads TGTGCCAGCAGCACCCATGACAGGGAGGGAAGTAATTCACCCCTCCACTTT.

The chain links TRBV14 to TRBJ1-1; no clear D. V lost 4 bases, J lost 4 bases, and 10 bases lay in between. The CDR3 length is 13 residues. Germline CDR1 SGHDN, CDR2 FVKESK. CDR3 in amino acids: CASSRLGLTEAFF. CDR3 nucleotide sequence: TGTGCCAGCAGCCGGCTAGGACTCACTGAAGCTTTCTTT.

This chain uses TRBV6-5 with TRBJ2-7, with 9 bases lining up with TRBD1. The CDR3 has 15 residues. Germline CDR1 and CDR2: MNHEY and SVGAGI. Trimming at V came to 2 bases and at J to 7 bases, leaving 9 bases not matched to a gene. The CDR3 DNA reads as TGTGCCAGCAGTTACCCGGGACAGGGATTGGGAGAGCAGTACTTC. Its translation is CASSYPGQGLGEQYF.

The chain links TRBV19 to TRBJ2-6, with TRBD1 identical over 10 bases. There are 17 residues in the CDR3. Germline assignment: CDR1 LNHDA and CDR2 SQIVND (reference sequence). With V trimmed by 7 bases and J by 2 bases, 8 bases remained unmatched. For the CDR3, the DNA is TGTGCCAGTATCAACCGGGACAGGGGTACTGGGGCCAACGTCCTGACTTTC. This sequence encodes CASINRDRGTGANVLTF.

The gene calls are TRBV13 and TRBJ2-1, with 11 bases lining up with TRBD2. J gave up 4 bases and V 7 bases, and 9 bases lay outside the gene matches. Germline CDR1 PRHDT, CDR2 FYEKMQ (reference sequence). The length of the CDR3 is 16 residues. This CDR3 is CASTPSGLAEYNEQFF. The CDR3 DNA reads TGTGCCAGCACCCCGTCGGGACTAGCGGAATACAATGAGCAGTTCTTC.

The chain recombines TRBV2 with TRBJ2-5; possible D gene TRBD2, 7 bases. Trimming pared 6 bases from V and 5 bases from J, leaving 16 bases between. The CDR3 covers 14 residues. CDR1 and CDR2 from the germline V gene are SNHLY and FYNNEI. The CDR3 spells CASSSMGGRETQYF. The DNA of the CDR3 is TGTGCCAGCAGCTCCATGGGGGGGCGGGAGACCCAGTACTTC.

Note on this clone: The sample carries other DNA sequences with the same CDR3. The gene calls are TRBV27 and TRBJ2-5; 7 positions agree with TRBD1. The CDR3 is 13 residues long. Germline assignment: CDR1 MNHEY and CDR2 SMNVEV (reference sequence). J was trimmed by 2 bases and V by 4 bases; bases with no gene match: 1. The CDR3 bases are TGTGCCAGCAGTTGGACAGGACAAGAGACCCAGTACTTC. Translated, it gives CASSWTGQETQYF.

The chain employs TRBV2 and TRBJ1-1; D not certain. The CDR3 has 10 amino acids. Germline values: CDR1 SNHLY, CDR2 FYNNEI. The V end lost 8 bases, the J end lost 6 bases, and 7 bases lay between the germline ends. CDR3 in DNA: TGTGCCAGCGCGAGGGCTGAAGCTTTCTTT. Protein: CASARAEAFF. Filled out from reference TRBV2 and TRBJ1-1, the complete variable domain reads EPEVTQTPSHQVTQMGQEVILRCVPISNHLYFYWYRQILGQKVEFLVSFYNNEISEKSEIFDDQFSVERPDGSNFTLKIRSTKLEDSAMYFCASARAEAFFGQGTRLTVV.

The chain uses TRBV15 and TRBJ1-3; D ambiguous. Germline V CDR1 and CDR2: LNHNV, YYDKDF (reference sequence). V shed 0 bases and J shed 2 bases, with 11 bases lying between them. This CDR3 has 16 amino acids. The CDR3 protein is CATSREGIPAGNTIYF. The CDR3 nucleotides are TGTGCCACCAGCAGAGAAGGGATCCCAGCTGGAAACACCATATATTTT.

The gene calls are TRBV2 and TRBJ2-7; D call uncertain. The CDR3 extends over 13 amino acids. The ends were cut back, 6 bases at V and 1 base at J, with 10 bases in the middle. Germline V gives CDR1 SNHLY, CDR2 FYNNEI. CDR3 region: CASRLLNSYEQYF. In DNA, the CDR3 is TGTGCCAGCAGACTTCTGAATTCCTACGAGCAGTACTTC. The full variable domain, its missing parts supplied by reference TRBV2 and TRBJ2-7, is EPEVTQTPSHQVTQMGQEVILRCVPISNHLYFYWYRQILGQKVEFLVSFYNNEISEKSEIFDDQFSVERPDGSNFTLKIRSTKLEDSAMYFCASRLLNSYEQYFGPGTRLTVT.

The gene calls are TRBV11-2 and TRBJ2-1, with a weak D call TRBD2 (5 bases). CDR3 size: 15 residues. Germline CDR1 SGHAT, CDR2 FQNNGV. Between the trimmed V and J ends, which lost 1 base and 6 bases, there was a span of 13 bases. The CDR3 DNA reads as TGTGCCAGCAGCTTAGGACTGGCCCGGGGCAATGAGCAGTTCTTC. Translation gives CASSLGLARGNEQFF.

CDR3 bases: TGTGCCAGCAGCTTGTCAGATACGCAGTATTTT. The encoded protein is CASSLSDTQYF. The chain has TRBV5-5 and TRBJ2-3; no clear D gene. The CDR3 is made up of 11 amino acids. Germline V gives CDR1 SGHKS, CDR2 YYEKEE (reference sequence). The V gene lost 1 base and the J gene lost 4 bases, with 1 base spanning the gap.

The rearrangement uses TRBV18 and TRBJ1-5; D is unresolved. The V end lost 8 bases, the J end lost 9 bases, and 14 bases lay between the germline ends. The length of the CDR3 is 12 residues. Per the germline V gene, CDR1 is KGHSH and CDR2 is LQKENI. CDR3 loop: CASPECLMPQHF. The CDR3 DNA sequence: TGTGCCAGCCCAGAGTGTCTTATGCCCCAGCATTTT. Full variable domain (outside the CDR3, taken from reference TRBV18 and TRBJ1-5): NAGVMQNPRHLVRRRGQEARLRCSPMKGHSHVYWYRQLPEEGLKFMVYLQKENIIDESGMPKERFSAEFPKEGPSILRIQQVVRGDSAAYFCASPECLMPQHFGDGTRLSIL.